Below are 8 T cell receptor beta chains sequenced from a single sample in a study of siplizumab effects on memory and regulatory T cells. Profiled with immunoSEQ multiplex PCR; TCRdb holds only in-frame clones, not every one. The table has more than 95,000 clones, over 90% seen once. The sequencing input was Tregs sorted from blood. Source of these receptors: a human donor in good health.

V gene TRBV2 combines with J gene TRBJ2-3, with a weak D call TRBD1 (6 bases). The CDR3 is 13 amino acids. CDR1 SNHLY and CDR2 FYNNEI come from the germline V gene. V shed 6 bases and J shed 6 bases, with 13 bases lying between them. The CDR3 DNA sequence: TGTGCCAGCAGGGTGGGGGCGCGCGATACGCAGTATTTT. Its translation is CASRVGARDTQYF.

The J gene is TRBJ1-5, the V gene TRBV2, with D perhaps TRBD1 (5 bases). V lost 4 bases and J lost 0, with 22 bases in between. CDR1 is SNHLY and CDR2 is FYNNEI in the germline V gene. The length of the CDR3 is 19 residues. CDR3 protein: CASSGGGVQTDYSNQPQHF. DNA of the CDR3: TGTGCCAGCAGTGGGGGCGGGGTCCAAACCGATTATAGCAATCAGCCCCAGCATTTT.

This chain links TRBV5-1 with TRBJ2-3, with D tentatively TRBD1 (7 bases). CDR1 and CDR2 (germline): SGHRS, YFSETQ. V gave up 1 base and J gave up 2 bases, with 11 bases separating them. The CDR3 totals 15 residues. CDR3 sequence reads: CASSLTRGATDTQYF. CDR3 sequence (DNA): TGCGCCAGCAGCTTGACCAGGGGGGCCACAGATACGCAGTATTTT.

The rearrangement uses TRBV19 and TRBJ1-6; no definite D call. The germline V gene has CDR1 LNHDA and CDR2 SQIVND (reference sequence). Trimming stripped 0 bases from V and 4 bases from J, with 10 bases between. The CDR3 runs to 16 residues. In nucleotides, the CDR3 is TGTGCCAGTAGTATAGAAGCGGCAGCATATAATTCACCCCTCCACTTT. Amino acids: CASSIEAAAYNSPLHF.

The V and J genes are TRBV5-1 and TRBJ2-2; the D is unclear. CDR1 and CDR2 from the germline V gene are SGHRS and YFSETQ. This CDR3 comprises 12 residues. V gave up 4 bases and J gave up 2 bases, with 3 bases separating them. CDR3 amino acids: CASSKNTGELFF. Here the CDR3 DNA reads TGCGCCAGCAGCAAAAACACCGGGGAGCTGTTTTTT.

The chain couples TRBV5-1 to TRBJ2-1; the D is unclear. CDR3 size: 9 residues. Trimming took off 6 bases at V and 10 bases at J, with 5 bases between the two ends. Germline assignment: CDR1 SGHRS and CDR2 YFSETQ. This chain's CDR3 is CASTREQFF. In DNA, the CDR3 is TGCGCCAGCACGAGGGAGCAGTTCTTC.

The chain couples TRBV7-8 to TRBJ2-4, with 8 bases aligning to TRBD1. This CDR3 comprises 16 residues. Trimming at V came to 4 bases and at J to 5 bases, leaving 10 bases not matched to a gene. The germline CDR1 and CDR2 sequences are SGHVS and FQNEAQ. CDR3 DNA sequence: TGTGCCAGCAGCTCCGCCGGACAGGGTTTCCAAAACATTCAGTACTTC. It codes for CASSSAGQGFQNIQYF.

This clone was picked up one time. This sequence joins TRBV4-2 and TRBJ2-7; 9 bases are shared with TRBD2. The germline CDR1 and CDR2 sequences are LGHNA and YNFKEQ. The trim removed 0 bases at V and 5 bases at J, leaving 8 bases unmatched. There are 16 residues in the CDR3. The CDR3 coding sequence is TGTGCCAGCAGCCAAGATTGGGCGGGGGGGATCGACGAGCAGTACTTC. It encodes CASSQDWAGGIDEQYF.